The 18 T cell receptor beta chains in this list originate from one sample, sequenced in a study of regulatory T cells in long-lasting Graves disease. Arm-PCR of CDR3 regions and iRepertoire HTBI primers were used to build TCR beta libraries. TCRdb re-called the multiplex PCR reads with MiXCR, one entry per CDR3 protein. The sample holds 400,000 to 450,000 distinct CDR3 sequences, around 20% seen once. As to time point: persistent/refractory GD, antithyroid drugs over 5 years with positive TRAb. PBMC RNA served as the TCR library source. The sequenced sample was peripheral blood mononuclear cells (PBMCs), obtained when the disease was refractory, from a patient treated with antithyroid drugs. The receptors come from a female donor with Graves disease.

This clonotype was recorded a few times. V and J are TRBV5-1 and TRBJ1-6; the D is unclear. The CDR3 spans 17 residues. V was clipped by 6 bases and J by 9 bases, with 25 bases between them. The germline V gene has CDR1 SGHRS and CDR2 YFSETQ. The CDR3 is CASTRDDEGFGFSPLHF. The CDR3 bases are TGCGCCAGCACGCGAGATGATGAGGGCTTCGGATTTTCACCCCTCCACTTT.

In DNA form, the CDR3 reads TGTGCCAGCAGCTTAGAGGACGGAGTCAATGAAGCTTTCTTT. This encodes CASSLEDGVNEAFF. The chain links TRBV7-2 to TRBJ1-1, with D unresolved. Germline loops: CDR1 SGHTA, CDR2 FQGNSA. This CDR3 is 14 amino acids long. Trimming left V 1 base short and J 7 bases short, with 13 bases between.

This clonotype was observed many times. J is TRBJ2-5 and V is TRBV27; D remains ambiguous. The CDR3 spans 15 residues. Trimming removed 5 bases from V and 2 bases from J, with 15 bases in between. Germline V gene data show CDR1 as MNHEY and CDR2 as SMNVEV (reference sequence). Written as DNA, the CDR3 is TGTGCCAGCAGTATCGCGGCCACCCGGCAAGAGACCCAGTACTTC. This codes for CASSIAATRQETQYF.

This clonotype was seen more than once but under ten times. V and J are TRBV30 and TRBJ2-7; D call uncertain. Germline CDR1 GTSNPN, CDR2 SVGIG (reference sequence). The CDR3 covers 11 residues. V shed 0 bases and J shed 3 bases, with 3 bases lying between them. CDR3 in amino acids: CAWSVNYEQYF. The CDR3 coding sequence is TGTGCCTGGAGTGTCAACTACGAGCAGTACTTC.

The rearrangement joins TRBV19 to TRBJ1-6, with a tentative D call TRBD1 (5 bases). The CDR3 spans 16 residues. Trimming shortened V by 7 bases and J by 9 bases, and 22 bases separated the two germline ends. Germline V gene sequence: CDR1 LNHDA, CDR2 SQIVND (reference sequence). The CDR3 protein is CASTPSAGRRSSPLHF. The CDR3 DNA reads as TGTGCCAGTACCCCTTCCGCAGGGAGGAGAAGTTCACCCCTCCACTTT.

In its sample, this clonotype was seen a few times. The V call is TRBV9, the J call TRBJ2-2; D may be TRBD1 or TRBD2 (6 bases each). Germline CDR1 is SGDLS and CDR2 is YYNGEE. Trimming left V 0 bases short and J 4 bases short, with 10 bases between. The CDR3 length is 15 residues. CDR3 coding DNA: TGTGCCAGCAGCGTAGTAGGGGGGATCACCGGGGAGCTGTTTTTT. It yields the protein CASSVVGGITGELFF.

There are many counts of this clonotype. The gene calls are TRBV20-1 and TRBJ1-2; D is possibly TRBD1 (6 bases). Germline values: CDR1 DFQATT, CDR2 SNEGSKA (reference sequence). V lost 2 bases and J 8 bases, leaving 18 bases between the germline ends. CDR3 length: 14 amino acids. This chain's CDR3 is CSARSTFGGYGYTF. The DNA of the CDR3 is TGCAGTGCTAGAAGTACTTTTGGGGGCTACGGCTACACCTTC.

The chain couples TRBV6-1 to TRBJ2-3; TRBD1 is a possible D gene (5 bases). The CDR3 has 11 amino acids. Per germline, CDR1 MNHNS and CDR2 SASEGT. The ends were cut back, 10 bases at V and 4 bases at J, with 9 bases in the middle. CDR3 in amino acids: CATTRADTQYF. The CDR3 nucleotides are TGTGCCACCACCAGGGCAGATACGCAGTATTTT.

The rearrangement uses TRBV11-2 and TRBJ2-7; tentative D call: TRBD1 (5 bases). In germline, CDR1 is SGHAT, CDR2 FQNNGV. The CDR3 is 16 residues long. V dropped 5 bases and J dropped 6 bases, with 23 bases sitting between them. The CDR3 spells CASSQSGAQALREQYF. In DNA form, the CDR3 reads TGTGCCAGCAGCCAATCTGGGGCACAGGCCCTCCGCGAGCAGTACTTC.

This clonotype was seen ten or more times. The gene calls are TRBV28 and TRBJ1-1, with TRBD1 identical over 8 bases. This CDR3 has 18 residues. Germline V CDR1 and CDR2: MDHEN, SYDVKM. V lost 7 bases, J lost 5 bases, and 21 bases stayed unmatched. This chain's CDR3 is CASISPAWTGFEGTEAFF. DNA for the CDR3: TGTGCCAGCATTAGCCCCGCTTGGACAGGGTTCGAGGGTACTGAAGCTTTCTTT. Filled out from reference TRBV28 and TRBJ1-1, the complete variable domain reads DVKVTQSSRYLVKRTGEKVFLECVQDMDHENMFWYRQDPGLGLRLIYFSYDVKMKEKGDIPEGYSVSREKKERFSLILESASTNQTSMYLCASISPAWTGFEGTEAFFGQGTRLTVV.

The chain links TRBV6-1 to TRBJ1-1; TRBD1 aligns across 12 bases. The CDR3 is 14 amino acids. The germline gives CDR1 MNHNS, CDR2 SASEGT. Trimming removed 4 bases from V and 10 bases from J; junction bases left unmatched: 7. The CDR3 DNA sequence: TGTGCCAGCAGTGCAACCGGGACAGGGGGCGCAGCTTTCTTT. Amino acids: CASSATGTGGAAFF.

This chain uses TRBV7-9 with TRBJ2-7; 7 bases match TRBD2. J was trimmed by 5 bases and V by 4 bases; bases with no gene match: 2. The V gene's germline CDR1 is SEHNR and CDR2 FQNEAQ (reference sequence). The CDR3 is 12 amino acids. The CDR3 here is CASSWGGNEQYF. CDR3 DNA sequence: TGTGCCAGCAGCTGGGGGGGGAACGAGCAGTACTTC. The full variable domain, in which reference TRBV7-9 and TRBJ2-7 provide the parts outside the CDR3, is DTGVSQNPRHKITKRGQNVTFRCDPISEHNRLYWYRQTLGQGPEFLTYFQNEAQLEKSRLLSDRFSAERPKGSFSTLEIQRTEQGDSAMYLCASSWGGNEQYFGPGTRLTVT.

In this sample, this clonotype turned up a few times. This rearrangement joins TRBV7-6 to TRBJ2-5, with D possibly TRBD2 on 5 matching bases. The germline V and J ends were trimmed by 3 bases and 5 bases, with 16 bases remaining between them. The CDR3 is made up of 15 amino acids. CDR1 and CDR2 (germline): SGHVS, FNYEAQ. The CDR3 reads CASSFDRGFPETQYF. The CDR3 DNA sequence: TGTGCCAGCAGCTTTGACCGGGGTTTTCCGGAGACCCAGTACTTC.

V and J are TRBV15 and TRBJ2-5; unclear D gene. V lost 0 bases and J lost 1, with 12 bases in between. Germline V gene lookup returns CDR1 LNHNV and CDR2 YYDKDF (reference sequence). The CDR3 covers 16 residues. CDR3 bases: TGTGCCACCAGCAGAGATTCCTTTGGATCCCAAGAGACCCAGTACTTC. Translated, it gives CATSRDSFGSQETQYF.

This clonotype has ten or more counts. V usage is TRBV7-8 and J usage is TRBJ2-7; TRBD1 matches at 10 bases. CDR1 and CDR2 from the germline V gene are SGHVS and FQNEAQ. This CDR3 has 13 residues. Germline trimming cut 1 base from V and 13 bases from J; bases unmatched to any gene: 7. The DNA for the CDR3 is TGTGCCAGCAGCTTAGATCGGGACAGGGGTTTTTACTTC. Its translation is CASSLDRDRGFYF.

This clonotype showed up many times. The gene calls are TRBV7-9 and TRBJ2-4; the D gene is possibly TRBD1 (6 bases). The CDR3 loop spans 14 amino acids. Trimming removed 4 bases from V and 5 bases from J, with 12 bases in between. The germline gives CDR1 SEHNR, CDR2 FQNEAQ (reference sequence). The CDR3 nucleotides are TGTGCCAGCAGCTCTGGACAGAAAGAAAACATTCAGTACTTC. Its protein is CASSSGQKENIQYF.

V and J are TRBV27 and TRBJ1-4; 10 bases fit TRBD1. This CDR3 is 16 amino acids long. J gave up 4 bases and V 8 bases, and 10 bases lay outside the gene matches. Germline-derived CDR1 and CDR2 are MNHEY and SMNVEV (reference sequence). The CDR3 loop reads CASSSGQGNINEKLFF. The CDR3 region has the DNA TGTGCCAGCTCCTCGGGACAGGGGAACATTAATGAAAAACTGTTTTTT.

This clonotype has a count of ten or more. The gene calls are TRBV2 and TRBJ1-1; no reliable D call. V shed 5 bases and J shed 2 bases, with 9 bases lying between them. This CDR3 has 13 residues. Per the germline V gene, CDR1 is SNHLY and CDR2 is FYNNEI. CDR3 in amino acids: CASSYMLNTEAFF. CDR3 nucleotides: TGTGCCAGCAGTTACATGTTAAACACTGAAGCTTTCTTT.